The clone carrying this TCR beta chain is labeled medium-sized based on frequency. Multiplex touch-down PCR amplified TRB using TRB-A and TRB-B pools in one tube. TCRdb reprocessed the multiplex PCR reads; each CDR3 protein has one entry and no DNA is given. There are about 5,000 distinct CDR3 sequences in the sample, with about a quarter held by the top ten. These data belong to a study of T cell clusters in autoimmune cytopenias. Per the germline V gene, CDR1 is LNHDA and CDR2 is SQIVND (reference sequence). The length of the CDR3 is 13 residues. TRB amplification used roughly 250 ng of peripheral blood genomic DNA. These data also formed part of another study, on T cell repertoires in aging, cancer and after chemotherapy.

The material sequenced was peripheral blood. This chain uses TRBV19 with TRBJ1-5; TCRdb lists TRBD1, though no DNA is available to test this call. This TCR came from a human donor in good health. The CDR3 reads CASIAGVHQPQHF.